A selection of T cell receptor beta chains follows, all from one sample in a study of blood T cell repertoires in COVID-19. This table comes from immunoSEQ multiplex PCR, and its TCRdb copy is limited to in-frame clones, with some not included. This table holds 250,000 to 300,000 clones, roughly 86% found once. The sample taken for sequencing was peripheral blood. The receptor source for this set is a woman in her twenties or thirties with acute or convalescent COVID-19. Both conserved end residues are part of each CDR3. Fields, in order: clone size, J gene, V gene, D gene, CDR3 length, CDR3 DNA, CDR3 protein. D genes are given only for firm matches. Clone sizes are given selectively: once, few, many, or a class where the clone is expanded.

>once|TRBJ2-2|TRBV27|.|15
TGTGCCAGCAGTTCCTTGAACAGGATAAGCGGGGAGCTGTTTTTT
CASSSLNRISGELFF
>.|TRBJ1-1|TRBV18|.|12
TGTGCCAGCTCCCCGAGCCGGGCTGAAGCTTTCTTT
CASSPSRAEAFF
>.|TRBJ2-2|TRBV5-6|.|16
TGTGCCAGCAGCTTGGTATTTGGGGAGGTTACCGGGGAGCTGTTTTTT
CASSLVFGEVTGELFF
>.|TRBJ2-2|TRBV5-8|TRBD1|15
TGTGCCAGCAGCCGAGGACAGGGGAGTACCGGGGAGCTGTTTTTT
CASSRGQGSTGELFF
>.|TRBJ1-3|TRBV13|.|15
TGTGCCAGCAGCTTGTTACAGGGTGTGGGAAACACCATATATTTT
CASSLLQGVGNTIYF
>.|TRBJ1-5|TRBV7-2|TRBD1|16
TGTGCCAGCAGCTTACACGGGACAGGGGGAAGTCAGCCCCAGCATTTT
CASSLHGTGGSQPQHF
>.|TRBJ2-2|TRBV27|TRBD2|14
TGTGCCAGCAGTTTCCTAGCGGGAGCCGGGGAGCTGTTTTTT
CASSFLAGAGELFF
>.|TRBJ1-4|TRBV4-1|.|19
TGCGCCAGCAGCCAAGCCGACCTCAGGGGAAGGTTAACTAATGAAAAACTGTTTTTT
CASSQADLRGRLTNEKLFF
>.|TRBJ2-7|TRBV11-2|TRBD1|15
TGTGCCAGCAGCTTAGCGTGGGACAGGGGCTACGAGCAGTACTTC
CASSLAWDRGYEQYF
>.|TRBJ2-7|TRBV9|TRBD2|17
TGTGCCAGCAGCGTAGATGGACTAGCGGGATTAGTATACGAGCAGTACTTC
CASSVDGLAGLVYEQYF
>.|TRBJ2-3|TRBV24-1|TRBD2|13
TGTGCCACCAGTCGAGCGGGAGGTTTATCGCAGTATTTT
CATSRAGGLSQYF
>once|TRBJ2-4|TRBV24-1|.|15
TGTGCCACCAGTGACCCGGTACAGGGATGGAACATTCAGTACTTC
CATSDPVQGWNIQYF
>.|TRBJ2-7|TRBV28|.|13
TGTGCCAGCAGTTCGGGGAGCTCCTACGAGCAGTACTTC
CASSSGSSYEQYF
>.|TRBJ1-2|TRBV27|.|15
TGTGCCAGCAGACAAACCGGGACAAGGTTTAATGGCTACACCTTC
CASRQTGTRFNGYTF
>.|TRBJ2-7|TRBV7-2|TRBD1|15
TGTGCCAGCAGCTCCGTCTGGGACAGGGCCTACGAGCAGTACTTC
CASSSVWDRAYEQYF
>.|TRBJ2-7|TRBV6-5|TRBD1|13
TGTGCCAGCAGTATAGACAGGGCATACGAGCAGTACTTC
CASSIDRAYEQYF
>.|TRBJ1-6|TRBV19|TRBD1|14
TGTGCCAGTAGCAGGACAGGGGGAAATTCACCCCTCCACTTT
CASSRTGGNSPLHF
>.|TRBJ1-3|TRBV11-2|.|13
TGTGCCAGCAGTCCGCTTTCTCCGGGGACCATATATTTT
CASSPLSPGTIYF
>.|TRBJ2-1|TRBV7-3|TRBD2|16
TGTGCCAGCAGCCCCTGGACTAGCGGGAGGGGGAATGAGCAGTTCTTC
CASSPWTSGRGNEQFF
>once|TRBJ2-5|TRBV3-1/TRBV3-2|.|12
TGTGCCAGCAGCCAAGAAGGGAGGACCCAGTACTTC
CASSQEGRTQYF
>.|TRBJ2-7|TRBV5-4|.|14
TGTGCCAGCAGCTTGGATTCCCAAATCTACGAGCAGTACTTC
CASSLDSQIYEQYF
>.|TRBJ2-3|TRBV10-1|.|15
TGCGCCAGCAGTGTCGACTCCGCTAGCACAGATACGCAGTATTTT
CASSVDSASTDTQYF
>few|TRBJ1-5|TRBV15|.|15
TGTGCCACCAGCAGAGACGAGAGGAGCAATCAGCCCCAGCATTTT
CATSRDERSNQPQHF
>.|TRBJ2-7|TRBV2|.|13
TGTGCCAGCAGTTCTGACTACGCCTACGAGCAGTACTTC
CASSSDYAYEQYF
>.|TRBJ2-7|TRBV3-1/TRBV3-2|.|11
TGTGCCAGCAGCCTGAGCTACGAGCAGTACTTC
CASSLSYEQYF
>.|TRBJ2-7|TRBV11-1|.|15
TGTGCCAGCAGCTGGACTCCTACCTCCTCCTACGAGCAGTACTTC
CASSWTPTSSYEQYF
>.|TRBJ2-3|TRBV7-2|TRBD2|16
TGTGCCAGCAGCTTAATGGGGACTAGGGTATTTCATACGCAGTATTTT
CASSLMGTRVFHTQYF
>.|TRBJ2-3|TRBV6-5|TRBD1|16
TGTGCCAGCAGTTCTCAAGGGACAGGGGGCGCAGATACGCAGTATTTT
CASSSQGTGGADTQYF
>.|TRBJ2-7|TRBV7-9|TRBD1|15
TGTGCCAGCAGCACGAACAGGGGGCGCATGGACGAGCAGTACTTC
CASSTNRGRMDEQYF
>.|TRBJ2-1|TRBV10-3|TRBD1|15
TGTGCCATCAGTGAGGGTGGGACAGCCTACAATGAGCAGTTCTTC
CAISEGGTAYNEQFF
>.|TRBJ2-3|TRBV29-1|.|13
TGCAGCGTTGTGGCGGGATTCACAGATACGCAGTATTTT
CSVVAGFTDTQYF
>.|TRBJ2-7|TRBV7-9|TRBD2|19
TGTGCCAGCAGCTTAGTGGGTAGCGGGAGGGTCCTACAATCCTACGAGCAGTACTTC
CASSLVGSGRVLQSYEQYF
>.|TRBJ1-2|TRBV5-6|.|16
TGTGCCAGCAGCCCCTCATTGAGGGCCCACATGGGTGGCTACACCTTC
CASSPSLRAHMGGYTF
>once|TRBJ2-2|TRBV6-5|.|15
TGTGCCAATAGTCAGGGACACTGGGACACCGGGGAGCTGTTTTTT
CANSQGHWDTGELFF
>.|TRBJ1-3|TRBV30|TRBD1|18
TGTGCCTGGAGTGTCACAGGGGCCGATTTTAGAGGTGGAAACACCATATATTTT
CAWSVTGADFRGGNTIYF
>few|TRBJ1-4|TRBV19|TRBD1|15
TGTGCCAGTATCCAAACAGGGGCAACTAATGAAAAACTGTTTTTT
CASIQTGATNEKLFF
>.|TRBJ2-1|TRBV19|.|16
TGTGCCAGTATGGGGACATCCGGGATACGGTACAATGAGCAGTTCTTC
CASMGTSGIRYNEQFF
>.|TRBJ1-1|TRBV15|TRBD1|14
TGTGCCACCAGCAGAGTCAGGGGGGAAGCTGAAGCTTTCTTT
CATSRVRGEAEAFF
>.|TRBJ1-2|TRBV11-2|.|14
TGTGCCAGCAGCTTAGCAGGGATGAACTATGGCTACACCTTC
CASSLAGMNYGYTF
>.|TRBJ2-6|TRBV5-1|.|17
TGCGCCAGCAGCCCCCTCGCGGCGGGGGCCGGGGCCAACGTCCTGACTTTC
CASSPLAAGAGANVLTF
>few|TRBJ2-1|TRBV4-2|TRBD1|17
TGTGCCAGCAGCCAAGAACCGACAGGGTTGGGCTACAATGAGCAGTTCTTC
CASSQEPTGLGYNEQFF
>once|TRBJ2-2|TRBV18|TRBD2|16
TGTGCCAGCTCTCCTTCTAGCGGGTCGAACACCGGGGAGCTGTTTTTT
CASSPSSGSNTGELFF
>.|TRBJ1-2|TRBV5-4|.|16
TGTGCCAGCAGCTTGGCCGAGGAGGGGCGATACTATGGCTACACCTTC
CASSLAEEGRYYGYTF
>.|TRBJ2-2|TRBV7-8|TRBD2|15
TGTGCCAGCAGCTTAGCCACCCGGGGGGTCGGGGAGCTGTTTTTT
CASSLATRGVGELFF
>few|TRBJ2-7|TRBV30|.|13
TGTGCCTGGAGTGTCCAGCGGGCAAACGAGCAGTACTTC
CAWSVQRANEQYF
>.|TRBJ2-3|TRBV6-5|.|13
TGTGCCAGCAGTCAGCGGAGCACAGATACGCAGTATTTT
CASSQRSTDTQYF
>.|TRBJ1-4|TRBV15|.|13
TGTGCCACCAGCAGAGTGCTGGGCGAAAAACTGTTTTTT
CATSRVLGEKLFF
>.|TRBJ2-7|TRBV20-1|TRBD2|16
TGCAGTGCTAGTCCCTGGACTAGCGGGAGGGGGTACGAGCAGTACTTC
CSASPWTSGRGYEQYF
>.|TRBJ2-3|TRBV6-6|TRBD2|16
TGTGCCAGCAGTCGGCGGACTAGCGGTAACACAGATACGCAGTATTTT
CASSRRTSGNTDTQYF
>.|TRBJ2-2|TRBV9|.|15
TGTGCCAGCAGCGTAGGGCACACGAACACCGGGGAGCTGTTTTTT
CASSVGHTNTGELFF
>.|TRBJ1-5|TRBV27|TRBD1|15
TGTGCCAGCAGTTTACGGACAGGGGGCAGACAGCCCCAGCATTTT
CASSLRTGGRQPQHF
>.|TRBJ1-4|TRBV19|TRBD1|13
TGTGCCACTGTGGGACAGAGTAATGAAAAACTGTTTTTT
CATVGQSNEKLFF
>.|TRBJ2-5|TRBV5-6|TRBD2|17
TGTGCCAGCAGCTTGGTCGGGTCTAGCGGGAGGCAAGAGACCCAGTACTTC
CASSLVGSSGRQETQYF
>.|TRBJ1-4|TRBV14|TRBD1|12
TGTGCCAGCGCCAGGGGGGATGAAAAACTGTTTTTT
CASARGDEKLFF
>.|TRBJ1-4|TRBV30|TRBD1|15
TGTGCCTGGAGTGGTTACGACAGGGAGGTTGAAAAACTGTTTTTT
CAWSGYDREVEKLFF
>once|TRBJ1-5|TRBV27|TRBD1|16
TGTGCCAGCAGTCTCGGACAGGGAGTCGGCAATCAGCCCCAGCATTTT
CASSLGQGVGNQPQHF
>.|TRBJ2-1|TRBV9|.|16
TGTGCCAGCAGCGTGGGTCCGCGGGGCAGGAGCGATGAGCAGTTCTTC
CASSVGPRGRSDEQFF
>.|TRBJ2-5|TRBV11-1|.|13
TGTGCCAGCAGTTCCGGCAGGGCTGAGACCCAGTACTTC
CASSSGRAETQYF